This T cell receptor (beta chain) was identified during a study of blood T cells in healthy people across ages. Study results and caveats: In the absence of known donor CMV status, changes in expanded clonotypes were possibly confounded.

V was pared by 7 bases and J by 9 bases, with 14 bases of the junction left unmatched. The CDR3 runs to 16 residues. There are a few counts of this clonotype. Its cognate antigen is unknown. Isolated per sample were at least 6.5 million PBMCs. A second PCR of 7 to 11 cycles used a sample-barcoded 5' primer and a J-beta primer mix. At least 2.5 million CDR3-containing paired-end reads were obtained per sample. TCRdb reprocessed the 5' RACE reads with MiXCR, giving one entry per CDR3 protein. The sample yields about 1,800,000 distinct CDR3 sequences, about 28% seen once. Sequencing was carried out using blood. The rearrangement links TRBV12-3 or TRBV12-4 to TRBJ2-1, with 11 bases lining up with TRBD2. The TCR was taken from a young woman in good health. CDR3: CASTFSLAGGPGEQFF. CDR3 bases: TGTGCCAGCACCTTTTCCCTAGCGGGAGGTCCTGGTGAGCAGTTCTTC.